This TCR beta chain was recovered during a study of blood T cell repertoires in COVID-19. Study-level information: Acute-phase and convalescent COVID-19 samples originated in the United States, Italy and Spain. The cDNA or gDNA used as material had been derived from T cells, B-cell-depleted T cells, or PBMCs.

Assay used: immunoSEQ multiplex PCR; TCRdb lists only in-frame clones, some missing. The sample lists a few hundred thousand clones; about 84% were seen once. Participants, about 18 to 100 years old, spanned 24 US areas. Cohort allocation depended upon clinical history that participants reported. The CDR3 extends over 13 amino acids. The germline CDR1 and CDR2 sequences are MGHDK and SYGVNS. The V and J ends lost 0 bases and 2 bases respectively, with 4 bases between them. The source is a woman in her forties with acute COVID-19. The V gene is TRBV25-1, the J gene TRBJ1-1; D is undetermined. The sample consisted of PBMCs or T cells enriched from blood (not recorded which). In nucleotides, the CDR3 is TGTGCCAGCAGTGAATACTTCAACACTGAAGCTTTCTTT. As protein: CASSEYFNTEAFF. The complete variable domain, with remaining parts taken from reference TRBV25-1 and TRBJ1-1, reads EADIYQTPRYLVIGTGKKITLECSQTMGHDKMYWYQQDPGMELHLIHYSYGVNSTEKGDLSSESTVSRIRTEHFPLTLESARPSHTSQYLCASSEYFNTEAFFGQGTRLTVV.